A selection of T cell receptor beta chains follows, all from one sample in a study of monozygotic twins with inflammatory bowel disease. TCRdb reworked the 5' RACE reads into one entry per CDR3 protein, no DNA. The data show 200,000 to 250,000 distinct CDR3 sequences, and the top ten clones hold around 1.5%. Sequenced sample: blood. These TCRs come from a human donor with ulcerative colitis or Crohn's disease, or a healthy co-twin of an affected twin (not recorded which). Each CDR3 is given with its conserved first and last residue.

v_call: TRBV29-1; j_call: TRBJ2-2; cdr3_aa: CSVVPDSSTGELFF
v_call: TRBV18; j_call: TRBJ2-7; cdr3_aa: CASSTTYGQLDSYEQYF
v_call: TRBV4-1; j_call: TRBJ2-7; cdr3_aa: CASSQAWEESHYEQYF
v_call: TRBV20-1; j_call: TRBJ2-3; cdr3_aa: CSAEPQGTDTQYF
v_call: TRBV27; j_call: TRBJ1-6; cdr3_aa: CASSLVRVWDSPLHF
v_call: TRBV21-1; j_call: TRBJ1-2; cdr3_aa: CASSKAAIYGYTF
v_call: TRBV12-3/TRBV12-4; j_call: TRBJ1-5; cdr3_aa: CASSFNLGSDQPQHF
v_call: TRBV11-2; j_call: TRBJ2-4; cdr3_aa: CASSFGGITKNIQYF
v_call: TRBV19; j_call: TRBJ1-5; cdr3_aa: CAIARGTTGQPQHF
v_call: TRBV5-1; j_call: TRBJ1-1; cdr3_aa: CASRSGQMNTEAFF
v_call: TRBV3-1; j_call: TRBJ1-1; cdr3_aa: CASSRLGGNTEAFF
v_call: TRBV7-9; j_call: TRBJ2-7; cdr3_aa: CASSLERASSYEQYF
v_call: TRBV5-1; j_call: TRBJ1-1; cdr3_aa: CASSLRTNTEAFF
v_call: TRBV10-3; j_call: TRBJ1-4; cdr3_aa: CAISRGQETEKLFF
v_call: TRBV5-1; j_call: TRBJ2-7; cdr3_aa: CASSLGGTTSYEQYF
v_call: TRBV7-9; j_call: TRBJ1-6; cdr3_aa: CASSLDVFDRRSPLHF
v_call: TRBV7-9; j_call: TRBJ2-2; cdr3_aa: CASSSHSGTRSGELFF
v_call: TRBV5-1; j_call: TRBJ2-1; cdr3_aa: CASSTSLAGGTEQFF
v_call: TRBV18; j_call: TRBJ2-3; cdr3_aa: CASSGPGGDLTDTQYF
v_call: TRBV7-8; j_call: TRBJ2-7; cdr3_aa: CASSLRDAGEQYF
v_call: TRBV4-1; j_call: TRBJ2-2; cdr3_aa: CASSGTLNTGELFF
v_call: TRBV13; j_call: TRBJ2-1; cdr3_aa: CASTPRNRRYNEQFF
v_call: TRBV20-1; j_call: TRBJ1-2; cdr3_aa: CSATQTGARGYSF
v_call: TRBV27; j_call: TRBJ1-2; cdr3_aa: CASRRGDRRDGYTF
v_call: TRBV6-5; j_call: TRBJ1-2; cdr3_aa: CASGQDFNYGYTF
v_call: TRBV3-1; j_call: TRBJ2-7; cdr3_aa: CASSQDWGGTEEQYF
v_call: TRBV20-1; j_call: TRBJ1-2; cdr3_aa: CSARGAEGRHYGYTF
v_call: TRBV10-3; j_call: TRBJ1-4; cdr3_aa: CAIGRSPDEKLFF
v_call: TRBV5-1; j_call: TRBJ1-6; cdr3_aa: CASSRGQGGNSPLHF
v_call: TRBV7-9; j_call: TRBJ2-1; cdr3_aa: CASKYSGTQQFF
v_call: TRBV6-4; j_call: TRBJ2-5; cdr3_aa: CASSGGQGETQYF
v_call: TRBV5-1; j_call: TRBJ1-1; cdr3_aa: CASSLGDGYSEAFF
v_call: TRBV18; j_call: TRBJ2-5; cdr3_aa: CASSPGQGAGETQYF
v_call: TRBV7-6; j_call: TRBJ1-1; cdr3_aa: CASSSLGTINTEAFF